This T cell receptor beta chain was documented in a study of T cell repertoires in cytomegalovirus infection. The overall study: Shared public TCR beta signatures pointed to both CMV infection and a matching HLA type. General study results and limits: People with CMV and the relevant HLA were identified by cumulative public TCR beta family frequency. Within the response measured ex vivo, HLA-C-restricted CMV-specific TCR beta clonotypes were dominant.

The V gene lost 4 bases and the J gene lost 2 bases, with 9 bases spanning the gap. The CDR3 runs 15 residues. Germline-derived CDR1 and CDR2 are SEHNR and FQNEAQ (reference sequence). TCRdb re-derived calls from the reads in MiXCR, one entry per CDR3 protein. Found here are approximately 140,000 distinct CDR3 sequences, about 6.5% of them singletons; the top ten hold around 17%. The table lists this clonotype with many counts. The antigen is not known. This TCR was sampled from a human donor in good health (CMV status not recorded). Some clones in this sample may be carry-over from other donors' samples. The chain is built from TRBV7-9 and TRBJ1-6, with D uncertain. The sequenced sample consisted of PBMCs. The DNA for the CDR3 is TGTGCCAGCAGCTCCTCCGGGACCTATAATTCACCCCTCCACTTT. Its translation: CASSSSGTYNSPLHF.